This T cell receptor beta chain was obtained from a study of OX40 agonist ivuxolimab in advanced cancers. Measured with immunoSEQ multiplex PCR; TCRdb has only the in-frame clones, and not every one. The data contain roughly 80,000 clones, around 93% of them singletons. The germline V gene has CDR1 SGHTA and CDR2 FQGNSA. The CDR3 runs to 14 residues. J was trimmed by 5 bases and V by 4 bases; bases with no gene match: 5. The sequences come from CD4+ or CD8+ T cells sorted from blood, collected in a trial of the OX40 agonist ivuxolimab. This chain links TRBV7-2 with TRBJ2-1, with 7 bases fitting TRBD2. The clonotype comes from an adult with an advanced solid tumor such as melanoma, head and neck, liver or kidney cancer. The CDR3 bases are TGTGCCAGCAGCTCCACGGCGGGGGACAATGAGCAGTTCTTC. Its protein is CASSSTAGDNEQFF.